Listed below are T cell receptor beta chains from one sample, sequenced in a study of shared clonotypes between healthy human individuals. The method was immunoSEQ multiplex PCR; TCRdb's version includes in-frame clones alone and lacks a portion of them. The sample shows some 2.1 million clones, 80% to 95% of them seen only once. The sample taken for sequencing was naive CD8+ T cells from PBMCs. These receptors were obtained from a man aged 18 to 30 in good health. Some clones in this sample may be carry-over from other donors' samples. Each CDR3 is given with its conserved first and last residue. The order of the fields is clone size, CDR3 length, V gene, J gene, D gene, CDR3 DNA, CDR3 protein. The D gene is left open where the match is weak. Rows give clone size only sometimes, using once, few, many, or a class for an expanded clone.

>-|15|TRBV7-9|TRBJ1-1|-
TGTGCCAGCAGATCAACAGGGTACCTAAACACTGAAGCTTTCTTT
CASRSTGYLNTEAFF
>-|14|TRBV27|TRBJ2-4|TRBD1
TGTGCCAGCAGTTACACAGGGGGCAAAAACATTCAGTACTTC
CASSYTGGKNIQYF
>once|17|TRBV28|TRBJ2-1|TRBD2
TGTGCCAGCAGTCCTCCCCGGACTAGCGGGAGAGACAATGAGCAGTTCTTC
CASSPPRTSGRDNEQFF
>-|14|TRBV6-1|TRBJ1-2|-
TGTGCCAGCAGACTTACCGGGACAAACTATGGCTACACCTTC
CASRLTGTNYGYTF
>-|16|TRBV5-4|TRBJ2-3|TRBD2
TGTGCCAGCAGCGCGGCTATAGCGGGAGTGGCAGATACGCAGTATTTT
CASSAAIAGVADTQYF
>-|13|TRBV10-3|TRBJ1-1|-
TGTGCCGTTCAGACAGCTATGAACACTGAAGCTTTCTTT
CAVQTAMNTEAFF
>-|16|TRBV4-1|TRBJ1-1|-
TGCGCCAGCAGCCAAGATTTGACACCGGTGAGCGCTGAAGCTTTCTTT
CASSQDLTPVSAEAFF
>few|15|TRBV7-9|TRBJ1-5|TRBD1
TGTGCCAGCAGCCCCGGGACAGAAAACACTCAGCCCCAGCATTTT
CASSPGTENTQPQHF
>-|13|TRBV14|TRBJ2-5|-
TGTGCCAGCAGCCAAGGGGGGCAAGAGACCCAGTACTTC
CASSQGGQETQYF
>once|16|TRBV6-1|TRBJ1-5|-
TGTGCCAGCAGTGACCCAAAAGTTGGGGGCAATCAGCCCCAGCATTTT
CASSDPKVGGNQPQHF
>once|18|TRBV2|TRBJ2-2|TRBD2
TGTGCCAGAGGAAGCGGACTAGCGGGAGAGAAAGACACCGGGGAGCTGTTTTTT
CARGSGLAGEKDTGELFF
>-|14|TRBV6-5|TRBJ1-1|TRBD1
TGTGCCAGCAGTGCCGACAGGGTCTACACTGAAGCTTTCTTT
CASSADRVYTEAFF
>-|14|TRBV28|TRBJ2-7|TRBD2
TGTGCCAGCCGGACTAGGTTTAAAGCCTACGAGCAGTACTTC
CASRTRFKAYEQYF